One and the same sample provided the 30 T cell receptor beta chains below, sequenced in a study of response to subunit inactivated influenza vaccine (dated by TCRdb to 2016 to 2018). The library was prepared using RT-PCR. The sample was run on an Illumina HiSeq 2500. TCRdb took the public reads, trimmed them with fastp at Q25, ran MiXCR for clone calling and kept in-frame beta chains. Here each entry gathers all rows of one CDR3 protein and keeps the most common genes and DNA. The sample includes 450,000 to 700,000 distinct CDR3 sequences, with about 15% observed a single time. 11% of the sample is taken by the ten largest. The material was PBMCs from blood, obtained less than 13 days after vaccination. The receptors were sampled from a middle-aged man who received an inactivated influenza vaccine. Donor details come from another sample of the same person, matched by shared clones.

CDR3 protein: CASKPGLGNNEQFF. The CDR3 bases are TGCGCCAGTAAACCGGGACTAGGGAACAATGAGCAGTTCTTC. The rearrangement links TRBV10-1 to TRBJ2-1; 8 positions match TRBD2. Per the germline V gene, CDR1 is WNHNN and CDR2 is SYGVQD (reference sequence). The CDR3 spans 14 residues. V gave up 9 bases and J gave up 5 bases; unmatched junction bases: 9.

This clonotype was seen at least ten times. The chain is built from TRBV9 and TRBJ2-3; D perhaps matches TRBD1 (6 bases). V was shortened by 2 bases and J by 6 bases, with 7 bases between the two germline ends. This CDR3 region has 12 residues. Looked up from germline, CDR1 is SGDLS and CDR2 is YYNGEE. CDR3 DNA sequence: TGTGCCAGCAGCGTTAGGGGGGATACGCAGTATTTT. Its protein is CASSVRGDTQYF.

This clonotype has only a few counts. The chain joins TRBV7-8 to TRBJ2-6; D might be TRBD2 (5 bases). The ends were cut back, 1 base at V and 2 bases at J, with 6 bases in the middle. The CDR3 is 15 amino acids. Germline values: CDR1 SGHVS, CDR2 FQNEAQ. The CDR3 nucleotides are TGTGCCAGCAGCTTAGGAGCGGCTGGGGCCAACGTCCTGACTTTC. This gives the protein CASSLGAAGANVLTF.

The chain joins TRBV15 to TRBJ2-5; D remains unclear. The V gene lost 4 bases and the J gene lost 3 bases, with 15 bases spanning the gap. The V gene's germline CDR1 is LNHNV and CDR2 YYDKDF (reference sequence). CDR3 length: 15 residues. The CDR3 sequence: CATSTNPTPKETQYF. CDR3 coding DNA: TGTGCCACCAGCACTAACCCGACACCTAAAGAGACCCAGTACTTC.

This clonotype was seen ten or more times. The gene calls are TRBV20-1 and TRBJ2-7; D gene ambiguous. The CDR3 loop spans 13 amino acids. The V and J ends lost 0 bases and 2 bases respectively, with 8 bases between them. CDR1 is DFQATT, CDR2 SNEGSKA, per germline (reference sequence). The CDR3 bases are TGCAGTGCTAGAGATGACACCACCTACGAGCAGTACTTC. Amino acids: CSARDDTTYEQYF.

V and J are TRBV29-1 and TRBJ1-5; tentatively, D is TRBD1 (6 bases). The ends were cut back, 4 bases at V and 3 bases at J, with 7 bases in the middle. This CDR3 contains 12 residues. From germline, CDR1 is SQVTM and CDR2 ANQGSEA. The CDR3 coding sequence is TGCAGCGTTGCAGGGGACAATCAGCCCCAGCATTTT. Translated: CSVAGDNQPQHF. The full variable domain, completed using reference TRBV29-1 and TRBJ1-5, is SAVISQKPSRDICQRGTSLTIQCQVDSQVTMMFWYRQQPGQSLTLIATANQGSEATYESGFVIDKFPISRPNLTFSTLTVSNMSPEDSSIYLCSVAGDNQPQHFGDGTRLSIL.

The CDR3 loop reads CASTRGQGTGELFF. The CDR3 bases are TGTGCCAGCACCCGGGGACAGGGCACCGGGGAGCTGTTTTTT. The rearrangement uses TRBV6-1 and TRBJ2-2; 9 bases map to TRBD1. Germline V gene lookup returns CDR1 MNHNS and CDR2 SASEGT. V dropped 7 bases and J dropped 4; count of bases not matched to a gene: 4. The CDR3 loop spans 14 amino acids.

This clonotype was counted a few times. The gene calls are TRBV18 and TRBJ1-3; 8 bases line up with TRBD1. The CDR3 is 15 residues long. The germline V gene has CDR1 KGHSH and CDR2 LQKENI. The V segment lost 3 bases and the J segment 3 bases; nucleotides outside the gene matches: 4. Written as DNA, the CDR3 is TGTGCCAGCTCACCGCAGGGGGCTGTTGGAAACACCATATATTTT. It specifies CASSPQGAVGNTIYF.

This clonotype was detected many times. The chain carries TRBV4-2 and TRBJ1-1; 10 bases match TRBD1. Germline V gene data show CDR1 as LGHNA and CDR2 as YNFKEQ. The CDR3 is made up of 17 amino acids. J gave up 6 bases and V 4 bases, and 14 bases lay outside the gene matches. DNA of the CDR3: TGTGCCAGCAGCCTAGAAACCGGGACAGGGGTACTCGCTGAAGCTTTCTTT. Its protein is CASSLETGTGVLAEAFF.

CDR3 residues: CASSQGGGRTNEKLFF. Here the CDR3 DNA reads TGCGCCAGCAGCCAAGGAGGGGGAAGGACTAATGAAAAACTGTTTTTT. The chain is built from TRBV4-1 and TRBJ1-4, with a weak D call TRBD1 (6 bases). From germline, CDR1 is MGHRA and CDR2 YSYEKL. The CDR3 length is 16 residues. V lost 1 base, J lost 2 bases, and 11 bases lay in between.

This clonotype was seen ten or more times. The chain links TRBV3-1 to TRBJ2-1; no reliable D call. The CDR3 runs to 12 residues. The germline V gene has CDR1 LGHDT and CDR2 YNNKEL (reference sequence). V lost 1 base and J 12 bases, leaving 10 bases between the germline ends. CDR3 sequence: CASSQANMGQFF. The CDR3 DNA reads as TGTGCCAGCAGCCAAGCAAACATGGGGCAGTTCTTC.

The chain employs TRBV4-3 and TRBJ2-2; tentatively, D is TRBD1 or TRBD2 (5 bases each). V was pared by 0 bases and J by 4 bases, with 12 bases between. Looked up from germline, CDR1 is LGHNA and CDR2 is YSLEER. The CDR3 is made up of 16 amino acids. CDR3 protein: CASSQDRGVSTGELFF. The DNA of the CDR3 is TGCGCCAGCAGCCAAGATAGAGGGGTATCCACCGGGGAGCTGTTTTTT.

The DNA for the CDR3 is TGTGCCAGCAGTGAAGGGTTAGCGGGGGAAACCGGGGAGCTGTTTTTT. The encoded protein is CASSEGLAGETGELFF. The chain links TRBV6-1 to TRBJ2-2; 9 nucleotides agree with TRBD2. V shed 1 base and J 5 bases; nucleotides not matched to a gene: 5. The germline V gene has CDR1 MNHNS and CDR2 SASEGT. The CDR3 extends over 16 amino acids.

CDR3 in amino acids: CASSVGPGELYEQYF. CDR3 nucleotide sequence: TGTGCCAGCAGCGTAGGTCCAGGGGAATTATACGAGCAGTACTTC. This chain connects TRBV9 to TRBJ2-7, with D perhaps matching TRBD1 (6 bases). Germline V gene sequence: CDR1 SGDLS, CDR2 YYNGEE. The CDR3 extends over 15 amino acids. V was cut by 0 bases and J by 4 bases, with 14 bases left in between.

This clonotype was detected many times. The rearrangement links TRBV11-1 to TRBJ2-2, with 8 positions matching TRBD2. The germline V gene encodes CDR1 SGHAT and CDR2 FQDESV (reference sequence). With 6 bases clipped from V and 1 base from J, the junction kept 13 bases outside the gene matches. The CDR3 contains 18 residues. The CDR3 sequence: CASRLPFRLAGNTGELFF. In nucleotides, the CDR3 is TGTGCCAGCAGGCTTCCCTTTCGTCTAGCGGGGAACACCGGGGAGCTGTTTTTT.

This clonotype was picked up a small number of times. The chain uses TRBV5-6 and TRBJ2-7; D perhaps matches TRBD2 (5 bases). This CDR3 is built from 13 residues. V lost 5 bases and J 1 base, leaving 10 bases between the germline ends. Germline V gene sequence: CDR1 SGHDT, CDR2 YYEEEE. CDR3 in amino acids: CASRKTGSYEQYF. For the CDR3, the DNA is TGTGCCAGCAGGAAGACGGGATCCTACGAGCAGTACTTC.

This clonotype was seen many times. CDR3 coding DNA: TGTGCCAGCAGTTTGACAGGGGGATTATCCTATAATTCACCCCTCCACTTT. Protein product: CASSLTGGLSYNSPLHF. J is TRBJ1-6 and V is TRBV28, with 9 bases identical to TRBD1. The CDR3 is 17 residues long. The V and J ends lost 3 bases and 1 base, in that order; junction bases with no gene match: 4. Germline V CDR1 and CDR2: MDHEN, SYDVKM.

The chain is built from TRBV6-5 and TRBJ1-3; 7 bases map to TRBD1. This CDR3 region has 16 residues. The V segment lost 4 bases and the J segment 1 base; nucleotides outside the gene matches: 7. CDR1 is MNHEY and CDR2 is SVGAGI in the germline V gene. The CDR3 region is CASSLTGSNSGNTIYF. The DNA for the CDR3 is TGTGCCAGCAGTTTGACAGGGTCTAATTCTGGAAACACCATATATTTT.

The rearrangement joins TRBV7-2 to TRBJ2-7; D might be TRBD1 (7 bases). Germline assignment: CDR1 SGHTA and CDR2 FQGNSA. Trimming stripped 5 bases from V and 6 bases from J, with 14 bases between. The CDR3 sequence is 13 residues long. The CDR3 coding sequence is TGTGCCAGCAGCGCGGGACAGAGACGCGAGCAGTACTTC. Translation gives CASSAGQRREQYF.

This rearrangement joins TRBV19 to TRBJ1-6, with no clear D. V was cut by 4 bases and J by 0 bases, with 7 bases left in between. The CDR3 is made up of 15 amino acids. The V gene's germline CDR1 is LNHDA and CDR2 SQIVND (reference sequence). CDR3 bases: TGTGCCAGTAGTACACGGAGCTCCTATAATTCACCCCTCCACTTT. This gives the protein CASSTRSSYNSPLHF.

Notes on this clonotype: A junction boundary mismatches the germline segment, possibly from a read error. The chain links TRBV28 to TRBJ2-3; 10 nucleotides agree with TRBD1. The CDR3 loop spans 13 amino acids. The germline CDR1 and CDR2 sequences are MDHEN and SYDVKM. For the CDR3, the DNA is TGTGCCTCCTGGGGACAGGGGAGGGATACGCTGTATTTT. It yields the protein CASWGQGRDTLYF.

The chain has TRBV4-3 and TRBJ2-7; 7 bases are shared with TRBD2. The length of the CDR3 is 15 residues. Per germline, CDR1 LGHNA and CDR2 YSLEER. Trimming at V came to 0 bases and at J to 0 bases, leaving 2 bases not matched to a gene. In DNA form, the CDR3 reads TGCGCCAGCAGCCAAGATCTAGCGGCCTCCTACGAGCAGTACTTC. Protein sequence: CASSQDLAASYEQYF.

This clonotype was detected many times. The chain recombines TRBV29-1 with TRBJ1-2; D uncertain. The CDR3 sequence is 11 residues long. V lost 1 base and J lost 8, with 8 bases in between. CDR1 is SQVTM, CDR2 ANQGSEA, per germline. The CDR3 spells CSVEGGLGYTF. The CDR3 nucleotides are TGCAGCGTTGAAGGGGGTTTAGGCTACACCTTC.

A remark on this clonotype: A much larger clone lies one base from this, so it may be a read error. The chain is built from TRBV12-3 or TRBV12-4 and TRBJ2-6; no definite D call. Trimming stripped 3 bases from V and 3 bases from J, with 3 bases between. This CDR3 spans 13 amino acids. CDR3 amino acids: CASSFLGANVLTF. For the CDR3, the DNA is TGTGCCAGCAGTTTCCTTGGGGCCAACGTCCTGACTTTC.

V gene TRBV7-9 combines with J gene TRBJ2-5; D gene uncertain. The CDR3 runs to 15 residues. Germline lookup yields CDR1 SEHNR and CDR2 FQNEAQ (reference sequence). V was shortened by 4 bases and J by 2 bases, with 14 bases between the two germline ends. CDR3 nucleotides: TGTGCCAGCAGCTCATACCGAACGAAACAAGAGACCCAGTACTTC. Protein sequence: CASSSYRTKQETQYF.

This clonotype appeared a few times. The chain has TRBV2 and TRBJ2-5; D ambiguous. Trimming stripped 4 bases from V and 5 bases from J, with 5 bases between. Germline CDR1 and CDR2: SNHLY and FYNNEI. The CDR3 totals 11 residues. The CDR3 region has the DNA TGTGCCAGCAGTGCCGGGGAGACCCAGTACTTC. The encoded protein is CASSAGETQYF.

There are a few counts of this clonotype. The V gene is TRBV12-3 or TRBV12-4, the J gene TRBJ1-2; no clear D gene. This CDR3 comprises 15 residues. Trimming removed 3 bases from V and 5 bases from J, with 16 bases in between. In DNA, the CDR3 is TGTGCCAGCAGTTTGGGTTTGGTGGCTGAATATGGCTACACCTTC. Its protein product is CASSLGLVAEYGYTF.

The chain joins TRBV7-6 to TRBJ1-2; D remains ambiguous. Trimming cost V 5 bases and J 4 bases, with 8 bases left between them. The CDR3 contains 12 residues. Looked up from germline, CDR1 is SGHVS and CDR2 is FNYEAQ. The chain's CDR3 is CASSTDGYGYTF. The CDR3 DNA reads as TGTGCCAGCAGCACGGACGGCTATGGCTACACCTTC.

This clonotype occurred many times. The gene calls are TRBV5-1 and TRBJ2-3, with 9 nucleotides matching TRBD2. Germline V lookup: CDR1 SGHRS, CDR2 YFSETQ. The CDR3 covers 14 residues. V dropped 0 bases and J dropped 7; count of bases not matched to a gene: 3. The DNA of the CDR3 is TGCGCCAGCAGCTTGGCAGGGACTAGCAATACGCAGTATTTT. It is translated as CASSLAGTSNTQYF.

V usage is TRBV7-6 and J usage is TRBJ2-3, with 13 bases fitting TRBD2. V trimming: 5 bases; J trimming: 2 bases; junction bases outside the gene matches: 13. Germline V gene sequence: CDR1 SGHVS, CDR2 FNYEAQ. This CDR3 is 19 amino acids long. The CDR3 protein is CASSQALGTSGTNTDTQYF. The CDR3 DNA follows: TGTGCCAGCAGCCAAGCGCTGGGGACTAGCGGGACCAACACAGATACGCAGTATTTT.